Reported below is one TCR beta chain. As yet, its antigen is unknown. The CDR3 spans 12 residues. Deletions cut 3 bases from V and 5 bases from J, with 5 bases between. From germline, CDR1 is LNHDA and CDR2 SQIVND (reference sequence). 13 Jbeta primers and 60 Vbeta primers were used for the PCR. Some clones are missing from TCRdb's copy, which holds only in-frame ones; the method was immunoSEQ multiplex PCR. The repertoire includes about 170,000 clones, 79% of them detected once, and about 2.3% sits in the top ten. This record comes from a study of cytomegalovirus exposure and HLA in healthy donors. Notes on the study in general: In a later analysis, several top co-occurrence clusters appeared linked to parvovirus B19, influenza, CMV and Epstein-Barr virus.

The sequence was obtained from a woman between 50 and 59 years old in good health and CMV-seronegative. V is TRBV19 and J is TRBJ1-5, with unresolved D. Sequencing input: PBMCs. CDR3 sequence reads: CASSIGDQPQHF. CDR3 DNA sequence: TGTGCCAGTAGTATCGGGGATCAGCCCCAGCATTTT.